This TCR beta chain is drawn from a study of T cells in Graves' hyperthyroidism and ophthalmopathy. Trimming removed 5 bases from V and 4 bases from J, with 18 bases in between. From germline, CDR1 is LNHDA and CDR2 SQIVND (reference sequence). The CDR3 spans 15 residues. Isolation of PBMCs was performed on 9.5 to 10 ml fresh peripheral blood. The TCR beta CDR3 regions underwent amplification using RNA transcripts as the source. Researchers ran a first-round RT-PCR on the TCR CDR3 using the HTBI primer set. TCRdb used MiXCR to reprocess the multiplex PCR reads, holding one entry per CDR3 protein. Of hundreds of thousands of distinct CDR3 sequences listed, around 25% are singletons.

This receptor was obtained from a man in his fifties or sixties with Graves' hyperthyroidism. The V and J genes are TRBV19 and TRBJ2-7; TRBD2 is a possible D gene (5 bases). Specimen: blood. CDR3 sequence: CASSLTGRDGYEQYF. The CDR3 coding sequence is TGTGCCAGTAGTCTCACCGGTCGGGATGGATACGAGCAGTACTTC.